Following are 7 T cell receptor beta chains from one sample sequenced in a study of T cell changes during pregnancy in multiple sclerosis. Clones were sequenced by immunoSEQ multiplex PCR, and TCRdb holds only the in-frame ones, with some missing. The table records about 59,000 clones, over 80% of them present only once. The sequences come from peripheral blood, collected in the first trimester of pregnancy. These receptor sequences come from a female donor in good health, enrolled as a control in a pregnancy study.

The rearrangement uses TRBV5-1 and TRBJ2-7, with D hard to call. Germline assignment: CDR1 SGHRS and CDR2 YFSETQ. Between the trimmed V and J ends, which lost 0 bases and 0 bases, there was a span of 7 bases. CDR3 length: 14 amino acids. In DNA, the CDR3 is TGCGCCAGCAGCTTGGCTGGCACCTCCTACGAGCAGTACTTC. Residues: CASSLAGTSYEQYF.

The V and J genes are TRBV7-2 and TRBJ2-1; D perhaps matches TRBD1 (5 bases). Germline V gene sequence: CDR1 SGHTA, CDR2 FQGNSA. Trimming shortened V by 5 bases and J by 4 bases, and 9 bases separated the two germline ends. There are 13 residues in the CDR3. CDR3 sequence reads: CASSPRVYNEQFF. The CDR3 DNA reads TGTGCCAGCAGCCCCAGGGTATACAATGAGCAGTTCTTC.

The chain employs TRBV19 and TRBJ2-1; possible D gene TRBD1, 6 bases. The germline CDR1 and CDR2 sequences are LNHDA and SQIVND (reference sequence). This CDR3 has 17 amino acids. Trimming cost V 5 bases and J 0 bases, with 17 bases left between them. The CDR3 region has the DNA TGTGCCAGTAGTGGGGGACAAAGCCTTTTCTCCTACAATGAGCAGTTCTTC. It encodes CASSGGQSLFSYNEQFF.

V gene TRBV10-3 combines with J gene TRBJ1-5; the match to TRBD1 covers 7 bases. Germline CDR1 and CDR2: ENHRY and SYGVKD. The CDR3 sequence is 16 residues long. The J segment lost 6 bases and the V segment lost 0 bases, leaving 8 bases of the junction unmatched. CDR3 bases: TGTGCCATCAGTGAGTCGACTCGGGCAGGGGGTCAGCCCCAGCATTTT. Protein sequence: CAISESTRAGGQPQHF.

A few counts support this clone. The chain couples TRBV19 to TRBJ2-3; the D gene is possibly TRBD2 (5 bases). This CDR3 has 15 amino acids. The V end was cut by 5 bases, the J end by 4 bases, with 16 bases between. Per germline, CDR1 LNHDA and CDR2 SQIVND (reference sequence). The CDR3 region has the DNA TGTGCCAGTAGTCGGAGCTCATCGGAGGCAGATACGCAGTATTTT. Protein product: CASSRSSSEADTQYF.

The CDR3 DNA follows: TGTGCCTGGAGTGTACCCGGGACTGGAAACACCATATATTTT. Its translation is CAWSVPGTGNTIYF. The chain links TRBV30 to TRBJ1-3, with D unclear. V was pared by 0 bases and J by 2 bases, with 8 bases between. Germline V gene sequence: CDR1 GTSNPN, CDR2 SVGIG (reference sequence). The CDR3 extends over 14 amino acids.

The table lists this clone with a few counts. The chain carries TRBV21-1 and TRBJ2-7; whether TRBD1, the table's D call, matches the DNA was not checked. TRBV21-1 counts as a pseudogene. CDR3 length equals 14 residues. The CDR3 region has the DNA TGTGCCAGCAGCAAAGGGACAGGAACCAGCGAGCAGTACTTC. Translation: CASSKGTGTSEQYF.